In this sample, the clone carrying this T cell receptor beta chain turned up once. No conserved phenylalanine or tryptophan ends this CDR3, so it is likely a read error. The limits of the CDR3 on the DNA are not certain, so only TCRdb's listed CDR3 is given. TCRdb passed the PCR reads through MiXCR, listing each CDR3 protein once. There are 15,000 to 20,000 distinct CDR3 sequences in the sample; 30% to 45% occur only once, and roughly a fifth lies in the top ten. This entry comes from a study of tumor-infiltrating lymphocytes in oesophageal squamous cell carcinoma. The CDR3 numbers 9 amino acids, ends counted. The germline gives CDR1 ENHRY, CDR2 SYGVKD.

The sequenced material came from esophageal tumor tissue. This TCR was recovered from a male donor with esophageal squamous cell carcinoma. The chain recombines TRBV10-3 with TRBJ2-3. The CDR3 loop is CAMSESSSS.